What follows are 28 T cell receptor beta chains derived from one specimen sequenced in a study of CD8+CD57+ T cells in acquired aplastic anemia. It was genomic DNA that served as the template for profiling TCR beta VDJ and CDR3. In TCRdb, the reads were re-called with MiXCR into one record per CDR3 protein. The sample lists 400,000 to 450,000 distinct CDR3 sequences, roughly 64% seen once, with around 4% in the top ten. The sequenced sample was sorted CD4+, CD8+, or CD8+CD57+ T cells (not recorded which) from PBMCs. These receptors were taken from a human donor in good health, serving as a control.

The chain has TRBV9 and TRBJ2-6; 7 nucleotides line up with TRBD2. Germline V gene data show CDR1 as SGDLS and CDR2 as YYNGEE. V gave up 4 bases and J gave up 5 bases; unmatched junction bases: 18. CDR3 length equals 19 residues. The CDR3 region has the DNA TGTGCCAGCAGCATAACGCCGGGGGACTACATGTCCAGGGCCAACGTCCTGACTTTC. Protein product: CASSITPGDYMSRANVLTF.

This clonotype has at least ten counts. This sequence joins TRBV20-1 and TRBJ1-4; 7 nucleotides match TRBD1. The germline V gene encodes CDR1 DFQATT and CDR2 SNEGSKA (reference sequence). The CDR3 runs 17 residues. The V and J ends lost 6 bases and 0 bases, in that order; junction bases with no gene match: 13. The CDR3 reads CSATRGSPDATNEKLFF. CDR3 in DNA: TGCAGTGCGACCAGGGGGTCACCGGATGCAACTAATGAAAAACTGTTTTTT.

This clonotype came up a few times. The rearrangement joins TRBV7-2 to TRBJ2-7; D is ambiguous. Germline-derived CDR1 and CDR2 are SGHTA and FQGNSA. The CDR3 runs to 13 residues. The V end was cut by 5 bases, the J end by 2 bases, with 10 bases between. The CDR3 nucleotides are TGTGCCAGCAGCCTAGGTGTGGCCTACGAGCAGTACTTC. Its translation: CASSLGVAYEQYF.

This clonotype was seen once. Because the CDR3 is missing its conserved closing phenylalanine or tryptophan, this is likely a read error. Because the CDR3's place on the DNA is in doubt, the DNA is left out and the CDR3 is given as listed by TCRdb. The chain employs TRBV2 and TRBJ1-2. The CDR3 numbers 15 amino acids, ends counted. The germline V gene has CDR1 SNHLY and CDR2 FYNNEI. The chain's CDR3 is CASRTGLAYEQYFGP.

To note about this clonotype: One end of the junction varies from germline; a read error may be responsible. The V and J genes are TRBV12-3 or TRBV12-4 and TRBJ1-1; TRBD1 aligns across 7 bases. The CDR3 contains 15 residues. The CDR3 nucleotides are TGCGCCAGCAGTCCGTTTGAGGGGGCGAAAACTGAAGCTTTCTTT. The encoded protein is CASSPFEGAKTEAFF.

In the case of this clonotype: The junction and the germline gene differ at one end; a read error may be behind it. J is TRBJ2-7 and V is TRBV10-1; 7 nucleotides align to TRBD1. From germline, CDR1 is WNHNN and CDR2 SYGVQD (reference sequence). The CDR3 is 14 amino acids. CDR3 nucleotide sequence: TGCTCCAGCAGTGACAGGGTGTCCCTCTACGAGCAGTACTTC. Its translation is CSSSDRVSLYEQYF.

Ten or more counts support this clonotype. The rearrangement joins TRBV20-1 to TRBJ1-1; 9 bases align to TRBD1. CDR3 length: 14 residues. V was clipped by 2 bases and J by 12 bases; unmatched bases: 13. CDR1 is DFQATT and CDR2 is SNEGSKA in the germline V gene (reference sequence). DNA of the CDR3: TGCAGTGCTAGAAAGTCAACCGGGACAGGGATGACTTTCTTT. Encoded protein: CSARKSTGTGMTFF.

This clonotype was picked up one time. This may arise from a read error, as a much more abundant clone is one base away. Without the conserved terminal phenylalanine or tryptophan, this CDR3 likely stems from a read error. The V call is TRBV6-5, the J call TRBJ1-2; TRBD1 might be the D (6 bases). Between the trimmed V and J ends, which lost 5 bases and 2 bases, there was a span of 24 bases. Germline V gene lookup returns CDR1 MNHEY and CDR2 SVGAGI. The CDR3 has 18 amino acids. In DNA form, the CDR3 reads TGTGCCAGCAGTAGGGGGGAGTTTAGTCATTCCCTCAACTATGGCTACACCTCC. It yields the protein CASSRGEFSHSLNYGYTS.

A remark on this clonotype: One base away lies a much larger clone, so this may be a sequencing read error. The conserved closing phenylalanine or tryptophan is absent in this CDR3, likely reflecting a read error. The V and J genes are TRBV5-1 and TRBJ2-2; 8 bases agree with TRBD1. V was pared by 0 bases and J by 6 bases, with 4 bases of the junction left unmatched. The CDR3 is 15 residues long. From germline, CDR1 is SGHRS and CDR2 YFSETQ. CDR3 nucleotide sequence: TGCGCCAGCAGCTTGGAGCAGGGGGCGTCCGGGGAGCTGTTTCTT. This translates into CASSLEQGASGELFL.

On this clonotype itself: The junction shows a germline mismatch at one end, possibly a read error. V gene TRBV7-2 combines with J gene TRBJ1-5; a possible D gene is TRBD1 (5 bases). CDR3 length equals 14 residues. From germline, CDR1 is SGHTA and CDR2 FQGNSA. The chain's CDR3 is CASSLGLVPGTYEF. DNA for the CDR3: TGTGCCAGCAGCTTAGGGCTGGTTCCAGGGACCTACGAGTTT.

V usage is TRBV7-2 and J usage is TRBJ2-5; D not resolved. The V end lost 4 bases, the J end lost 8 bases, and 20 bases lay between the germline ends. Germline CDR1 SGHTA, CDR2 FQGNSA. The CDR3 totals 15 residues. The chain's CDR3 is CASSSGVARLLTQYF. CDR3 sequence (DNA): TGTGCCAGCAGCTCAGGAGTGGCGCGATTGCTAACCCAGTACTTC. Based on the CDR3 plus reference TRBV7-2 and TRBJ2-5, the full variable domain is GAGVSQSPSNKVTEKGKDVELRCDPISGHTALYWYRQSLGQGLEFLIYFQGNSAPDKSGLPSDRFSAERTGGSVSTLTIQRTQQEDSAVYLCASSSGVARLLTQYFGPGTRLLVL.

In regard to this clonotype: One end of the junction fails to match germline, which may point to a read error. V gene TRBV25-1 combines with J gene TRBJ1-2; possible D gene TRBD1, 5 bases. CDR3 length equals 15 residues. Germline lookup yields CDR1 MGHDK and CDR2 SYGVNS. The CDR3 nucleotides are TGTGCCAGCAGCCCAGGGACCTCTCTGATCGATGGCTACTCCTTC. Its protein product is CASSPGTSLIDGYSF.

This sequence joins TRBV7-9 and TRBJ1-1; D uncertain. Trimming left V 2 bases short and J 5 bases short, with 9 bases between. Germline-derived CDR1 and CDR2 are SEHNR and FQNEAQ (reference sequence). The CDR3 consists of 13 residues. The CDR3 DNA reads TGTGCCAGCAGCTTATCCCCCCCGACTGAAGCTTTCTTT. Amino acids: CASSLSPPTEAFF.

As concerns this clonotype: One end of the junction does not line up with germline, which may come from a read error. The V and J genes are TRBV5-6 and TRBJ1-3, with D perhaps TRBD1 (6 bases). The length of the CDR3 is 16 residues. Germline V gene sequence: CDR1 SGHDT, CDR2 YYEEEE. The chain's CDR3 is CASTPGRTGAGDTIYF. In nucleotides, the CDR3 is TGTGCCAGCACGCCGGGGCGGACGGGGGCTGGAGACACCATATATTTT. The complete variable domain, with remaining parts taken from reference TRBV5-6 and TRBJ1-3, reads DAGVTQSPTHLIKTRGQQVTLRCSPKSGHDTVSWYQQALGQGPQFIFQYYEEEERQRGNFPDRFSGHQFPNYSSELNVNALLLGDSALYLCASTPGRTGAGDTIYFGEGSWLTVV.

Of note for this clonotype: Since no conserved phenylalanine or tryptophan closes the CDR3, a read error is the likely cause. The genes are TRBV19 and TRBJ2-5; no firm D call. V was cut by 5 bases and J by 5 bases, with 9 bases left in between. Per the germline V gene, CDR1 is LNHDA and CDR2 is SQIVND (reference sequence). CDR3 length equals 12 residues. Here the CDR3 DNA reads TGTGCCAGTAGTCGTTCGGAGGAGACCCAGTACCTC. Translated: CASSRSEETQYL.

This clonotype was counted a few times. The V call is TRBV5-1, the J call TRBJ2-3, with D tentatively TRBD2 (6 bases). V lost 0 bases, J lost 2 bases, and 13 bases lay in between. The CDR3 has 16 residues. Germline values: CDR1 SGHRS, CDR2 YFSETQ. DNA for the CDR3: TGCGCCAGCAGCTTGGCCGAGGAGGGTTTCACAGATACGCAGTATTTT. Amino acid sequence: CASSLAEEGFTDTQYF.

This clonotype was detected once. The genes are TRBV11-3 and TRBJ2-1, with unresolved D. In germline, CDR1 is SGHNT, CDR2 YENEEA. The CDR3 runs to 16 residues. The V gene lost 1 base and the J gene lost 8 bases, with 18 bases spanning the gap. The CDR3 DNA reads as TGTGCCAGCAGCTTAGGACCGGACGGATTGCTCGATGAGCAGTTCTTC. It codes for CASSLGPDGLLDEQFF.

This clonotype appeared many times. V gene TRBV20-1 combines with J gene TRBJ2-7, with 8 bases matching TRBD2. This CDR3 spans 14 amino acids. Germline CDR1 and CDR2: DFQATT and SNEGSKA (reference sequence). The junction had 8 bases not matched to a gene; V was cut back by 4 bases and J by 3 bases. CDR3 nucleotides: TGCAGTGCTACCGTAGCGGGATGGGACTACGAGCAGTACTTC. The encoded protein is CSATVAGWDYEQYF.

The chain couples TRBV7-2 to TRBJ2-7; D is unclear. The CDR3 sequence is 16 residues long. V was clipped by 3 bases and J by 5 bases, with 20 bases between them. In germline, CDR1 is SGHTA, CDR2 FQGNSA. CDR3: CASSLEGDRAANEQYF. CDR3 bases: TGTGCCAGCAGCTTGGAAGGCGATCGGGCGGCCAACGAGCAGTACTTC.

The chain recombines TRBV19 with TRBJ1-2; perhaps TRBD1 as D (5 bases). CDR3 length: 14 residues. Germline CDR1 LNHDA, CDR2 SQIVND (reference sequence). Trimming pared 6 bases from V and 4 bases from J, leaving 15 bases between. CDR3 sequence reads: CASSCQGMGYGYTF. The CDR3 DNA follows: TGTGCCAGTAGCTGTCAGGGTATGGGCTATGGCTACACCTTC.

This clonotype was counted many times. The chain has TRBV30 and TRBJ1-2; the D is unclear. Germline V gene data show CDR1 as GTSNPN and CDR2 as SVGIG (reference sequence). V was pared by 3 bases and J by 8 bases, with 16 bases between. This CDR3 spans 13 amino acids. This CDR3 is CAWRISFISGYTF. The CDR3 nucleotides read TGTGCCTGGAGGATTTCCTTCATATCCGGCTACACCTTC.

Many counts were recorded for this clonotype. The gene calls are TRBV7-9 and TRBJ1-2; no firm D call. V was shortened by 10 bases and J by 4 bases, with 10 bases between the two germline ends. CDR1 and CDR2 (germline): SEHNR, FQNEAQ (reference sequence). The CDR3 extends over 11 amino acids. Here the CDR3 DNA reads TGTGCCACCCATCGGTCCTATGGCTACACCTTC. It translates to CATHRSYGYTF.

This clonotype was counted many times. J is TRBJ1-2 and V is TRBV15, with D tentatively TRBD1 (5 bases). V lost 1 base, J lost 8 bases, and 11 bases lay in between. Per germline, CDR1 LNHNV and CDR2 YYDKDF (reference sequence). The CDR3 is 13 residues long. The CDR3 protein is CATSRGRQRGYTF. DNA for the CDR3: TGTGCCACCAGCAGAGGACGACAGAGAGGCTACACCTTC.

The chain carries TRBV7-9 and TRBJ2-5; TRBD2 aligns across 14 bases. The J segment lost 5 bases and the V segment lost 5 bases, leaving 7 bases of the junction unmatched. CDR1 and CDR2 (germline): SEHNR, FQNEAQ (reference sequence). The CDR3 length is 16 residues. The CDR3 coding sequence is TGTGCCAGCAGCACAGGACTAGCGGGGGGCTGGGAGACCCAGTACTTC. The encoded protein is CASSTGLAGGWETQYF.

This clonotype was counted many times. The chain carries TRBV6-2 or TRBV6-3 and TRBJ1-2; the match to TRBD1 covers 8 bases. CDR1 MNHEY and CDR2 SVGEGT come from the germline V gene. V lost 6 bases, J lost 4 bases, and 4 bases stayed unmatched. The CDR3 runs to 13 residues. The CDR3 is CASRWTGSYGYTF. DNA of the CDR3: TGTGCCAGCAGATGGACAGGGAGCTATGGCTACACCTTC.

A few counts support this clonotype. The chain is built from TRBV20-1 and TRBJ2-7, with D perhaps matching TRBD2 (5 bases). The CDR3 has 13 amino acids. The V gene lost 0 bases and the J gene lost 3 bases, with 9 bases spanning the gap. CDR1 and CDR2 from the germline V gene are DFQATT and SNEGSKA (reference sequence). CDR3 amino acids: CSARDQADYEQYF. DNA of the CDR3: TGCAGTGCTAGAGATCAAGCGGACTACGAGCAGTACTTC.

This clonotype was counted many times. The CDR3, as DNA: TGTGCCAGCACGAGGGGAGGGGACATCTATGGCTACACCTTC. Translating it yields CASTRGGDIYGYTF. The V gene is TRBV2, the J gene TRBJ1-2; D might be TRBD1 (6 bases). Trimming took 7 bases from V and 4 from J, leaving 16 bases between them. CDR1 is SNHLY, CDR2 FYNNEI, per germline. The CDR3 spans 14 residues.

The chain combines TRBV5-1 with TRBJ2-1; possible D gene TRBD2, 5 bases. Per germline, CDR1 SGHRS and CDR2 YFSETQ. CDR3 length: 14 residues. Trimming took 8 bases from V and 7 from J, leaving 19 bases between them. The CDR3 region is CASIPAEGINEQFF. DNA of the CDR3: TGCGCCAGTATCCCGGCAGAGGGAATTAATGAGCAGTTCTTC.